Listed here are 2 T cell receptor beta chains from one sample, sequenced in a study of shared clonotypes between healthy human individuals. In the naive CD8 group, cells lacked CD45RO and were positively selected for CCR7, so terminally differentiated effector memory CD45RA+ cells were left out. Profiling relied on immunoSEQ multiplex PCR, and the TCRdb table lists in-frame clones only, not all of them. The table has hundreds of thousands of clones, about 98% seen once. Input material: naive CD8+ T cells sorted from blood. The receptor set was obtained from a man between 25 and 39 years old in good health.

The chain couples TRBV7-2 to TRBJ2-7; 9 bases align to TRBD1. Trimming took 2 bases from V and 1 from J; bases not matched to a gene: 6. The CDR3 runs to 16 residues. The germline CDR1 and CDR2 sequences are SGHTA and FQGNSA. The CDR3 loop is CASSLPRGQGSYEQYF. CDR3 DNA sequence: TGTGCCAGCAGCTTACCCCGGGGACAGGGATCCTACGAGCAGTACTTC.

CDR3 coding DNA: TGTGCCAGCAGTCCCGGGACAGGGTACTACGAGCAGTACTTC. It yields the protein CASSPGTGYYEQYF. The gene calls are TRBV27 and TRBJ2-7; 9 bases are a match to TRBD1. The CDR3 extends over 14 amino acids. Per the germline V gene, CDR1 is MNHEY and CDR2 is SMNVEV (reference sequence). With V trimmed by 5 bases and J by 3 bases, 5 bases remained unmatched.